These 21 T cell receptor beta chains came from one sample sequenced in a study of T-cell memory formation after mild COVID-19. TCRdb called the 5' RACE reads again in MiXCR, with one record for every CDR3 protein. The sample lists fewer than 150,000 distinct CDR3 sequences; around 14% were seen once. Sample: PBMCs or a T cell subset sorted from them (not recorded which). Receptors were obtained from an adult woman who had mild COVID-19 (a few samples of this study predate the infection). Cell type and time point are not known.

There are a few counts of this clonotype. V gene TRBV11-2 combines with J gene TRBJ2-1; 10 bases are shared with TRBD1. CDR1 and CDR2 from the germline V gene are SGHAT and FQNNGV. This CDR3 contains 17 residues. After removal of 1 base from V and 0 bases from J, the junction contained 3 bases not matched to a gene. This CDR3 is CASSLGQGASSYNEQFF. For the CDR3, the DNA is TGTGCCAGCAGCTTAGGACAGGGGGCAAGCTCCTACAATGAGCAGTTCTTC.

The chain carries TRBV27 and TRBJ1-1; D gene uncertain. In germline, CDR1 is MNHEY, CDR2 SMNVEV (reference sequence). The length of the CDR3 is 14 residues. V lost 0 bases to trimming and J lost 5 bases, with 10 bases between them. The CDR3 spells CASSLSIRGTEAFF. The CDR3 region has the DNA TGTGCCAGCAGTTTATCGATCCGGGGAACTGAAGCTTTCTTT.

This clonotype came up a few times. The genes are TRBV5-6 and TRBJ1-1; D gene uncertain. V lost 4 bases to trimming and J lost 5 bases, with 9 bases between them. The CDR3 spans 12 residues. CDR1 and CDR2 from the germline V gene are SGHDT and YYEEEE. The CDR3 is CASSQIRTEAFF. In DNA form, the CDR3 reads TGTGCCAGCAGCCAAATAAGGACTGAAGCTTTCTTT. The full variable domain, completed using reference TRBV5-6 and TRBJ1-1, is DAGVTQSPTHLIKTRGQQVTLRCSPKSGHDTVSWYQQALGQGPQFIFQYYEEEERQRGNFPDRFSGHQFPNYSSELNVNALLLGDSALYLCASSQIRTEAFFGQGTRLTVV.

This sequence joins TRBV5-6 and TRBJ2-7; D gene ambiguous. The CDR3 has 12 residues. Germline CDR1 SGHDT, CDR2 YYEEEE. V lost 4 bases, J lost 5 bases, and 10 bases lay in between. The CDR3 spells CASSPIGNEQYF. The CDR3 DNA follows: TGTGCCAGCAGCCCGATAGGTAACGAGCAGTACTTC.

V gene TRBV7-2 combines with J gene TRBJ1-2, with TRBD1 as a possible D gene (5 bases). In germline, CDR1 is SGHTA, CDR2 FQGNSA. The CDR3 runs 12 residues. V lost 9 bases and J lost 4, with 12 bases in between. The CDR3 loop is CARVTGPYGYTF. The CDR3 DNA is TGTGCCAGAGTTACAGGTCCCTATGGCTACACCTTC.

This clonotype was detected many times. The chain is built from TRBV29-1 and TRBJ1-1; weak D call: TRBD1 (5 bases). CDR1 and CDR2 (germline): SQVTM, ANQGSEA. Trimming left V 5 bases short and J 6 bases short, with 13 bases between. This CDR3 is built from 12 residues. CDR3 region: CSVYLVGAEAFF. CDR3 DNA: TGCAGCGTTTATCTCGTGGGGGCTGAAGCTTTCTTT.

This clonotype was counted between two and nine times. The chain employs TRBV9 and TRBJ2-7, with TRBD2 matching over 14 bases. The germline V gene encodes CDR1 SGDLS and CDR2 YYNGEE. This CDR3 has 15 amino acids. V was pared by 3 bases and J by 6 bases, with 5 bases of the junction left unmatched. The CDR3 here is CASSGTSGRSGEQYF. Written as DNA, the CDR3 is TGTGCCAGCAGCGGGACTAGCGGGAGGTCTGGCGAGCAGTACTTC.

This clonotype was counted only a few times. This chain joins TRBV12-3 or TRBV12-4 and TRBJ2-1, with TRBD1 as a possible D gene (7 bases). Trimming cost V 4 bases and J 0 bases, with 28 bases left between them. The length of the CDR3 is 21 residues. As DNA, the CDR3 is TGTGCCAGCAGTTCCCCAGGAGGTTTTAGACAGGGACTGATCTCCTACAATGAGCAGTTCTTC. It encodes CASSSPGGFRQGLISYNEQFF.

V gene TRBV9 combines with J gene TRBJ2-7; 9 bases map to TRBD1. The germline V gene encodes CDR1 SGDLS and CDR2 YYNGEE. V lost 0 bases and J lost 3; bases outside the gene matches: 1. The CDR3 sequence is 14 residues long. The chain's CDR3 is CASSVGTGDYEQYF. CDR3 nucleotide sequence: TGTGCCAGCAGCGTAGGGACAGGGGACTACGAGCAGTACTTC.

This clonotype has just one count. This chain uses TRBV12-3 or TRBV12-4 with TRBJ2-3; weak D call: TRBD1 (6 bases). The CDR3 totals 12 residues. V lost 6 bases to trimming and J lost 5 bases, with 9 bases between them. This chain's CDR3 is CASSTGQDTQYF. The CDR3 DNA sequence: TGTGCCAGCAGCACAGGGCAAGATACGCAGTATTTT.

This clonotype was counted at least ten times. The chain combines TRBV4-3 with TRBJ2-7; 11 bases line up with TRBD2. The trim removed 3 bases at V and 4 bases at J, leaving 5 bases unmatched. This CDR3 is 15 amino acids long. CDR1 is LGHNA and CDR2 is YSLEER in the germline V gene. The CDR3 DNA reads as TGCGCCAGCAGCCAGGTAGCGGGAGGGCAGTACGAGCAGTACTTC. Translation gives CASSQVAGGQYEQYF.

The chain links TRBV10-3 to TRBJ2-3, with 7 bases identical to TRBD2. CDR1 is ENHRY, CDR2 SYGVKD, per germline. The length of the CDR3 is 13 residues. J lost 7 bases, V lost 5 bases, and 6 bases had no gene match. In DNA form, the CDR3 reads TGTGCCATCAGTCGGGACTACGGAAATACGCAGTATTTT. This codes for CAISRDYGNTQYF.

The V gene is TRBV21-1, the J gene TRBJ1-1; the table's D call, TRBD1, was not checked against the DNA. TRBV21-1 is labeled a pseudogene. This CDR3 contains 17 residues. CDR3 loop: CARAEDKGTWWNTEAFF. The CDR3, as DNA: TGTGCCAGGGCGGAAGACAAGGGCACGTGGTGGAACACTGAAGCTTTCTTT.

A few counts support this clonotype. This chain links TRBV7-9 with TRBJ1-2, with 10 nucleotides matching TRBD1. CDR3 length: 15 amino acids. CDR1 and CDR2 from the germline V gene are SEHNR and FQNEAQ (reference sequence). After removal of 5 bases from V and 4 bases from J, the junction contained 7 bases not matched to a gene. The CDR3 DNA is TGTGCCAGCAGCGCCGACCGGGACAGGGGCTATGGCTACACCTTC. Encoded protein: CASSADRDRGYGYTF.

This chain uses TRBV15 with TRBJ2-3; D uncertain. This CDR3 region has 15 residues. V was shortened by 0 bases and J by 3 bases, with 10 bases between the two germline ends. CDR1 and CDR2 (germline): LNHNV, YYDKDF (reference sequence). DNA of the CDR3: TGTGCCACCAGCAGAGAAACGGGTTTTACAGATACGCAGTATTTT. Protein product: CATSRETGFTDTQYF.

This clonotype was counted only a few times. The chain has TRBV7-9 and TRBJ2-7; D is ambiguous. Germline V gene sequence: CDR1 SEHNR, CDR2 FQNEAQ (reference sequence). Trimming removed 5 bases from V and 3 bases from J, with 8 bases in between. The CDR3 spans 12 residues. The chain's CDR3 is CASSGEVYEQYF. In nucleotides, the CDR3 is TGTGCCAGCAGCGGGGAAGTCTACGAGCAGTACTTC.

This chain joins TRBV4-1 and TRBJ2-7; tentatively, D is TRBD2 (6 bases). The CDR3 runs to 16 residues. Germline V gives CDR1 MGHRA, CDR2 YSYEKL. V was clipped by 1 base and J by 3 bases, with 16 bases between them. The CDR3 bases are TGCGCCAGCAGCCAAGCGGCCGGGACTTCAAACTACGAGCAGTACTTC. Translated, it gives CASSQAAGTSNYEQYF.

This clonotype was picked up a small number of times. The rearrangement joins TRBV19 to TRBJ2-7; 12 bases fit TRBD1. This CDR3 is 13 amino acids long. The germline gives CDR1 LNHDA, CDR2 SQIVND (reference sequence). V shed 9 bases and J 6 bases; nucleotides not matched to a gene: 6. The DNA for the CDR3 is TGTGCCAGCGCCGGGACAGGGGGCCGCGAGCAGTACTTC. Amino acids: CASAGTGGREQYF.

This clonotype was counted only a few times. The chain links TRBV5-1 to TRBJ1-1; D unresolved. Between the trimmed V and J ends, which lost 2 bases and 0 bases, there was a span of 8 bases. CDR3 length: 14 residues. In germline, CDR1 is SGHRS, CDR2 YFSETQ. The CDR3 region has the DNA TGCGCCAGCAGCTTCCGAGATTTGAACACTGAAGCTTTCTTT. Protein: CASSFRDLNTEAFF.

This clonotype was counted between two and nine times. DNA of the CDR3: TGTGCCAGCACCCTAGCCCGACAAGACGGTATGGAGACCCAGTACTTC. This codes for CASTLARQDGMETQYF. The chain joins TRBV13 to TRBJ2-5; weak D call: TRBD2 (5 bases). Germline values: CDR1 PRHDT, CDR2 FYEKMQ (reference sequence). The ends were cut back, 7 bases at V and 5 bases at J, with 23 bases in the middle. CDR3 length: 16 residues.

This clonotype came up many times. This chain uses TRBV9 with TRBJ1-1; no reliable D call. The CDR3 has 16 residues. V was clipped by 0 bases and J by 1 base, with 13 bases between them. Looked up from germline, CDR1 is SGDLS and CDR2 is YYNGEE. Here the CDR3 reads CASSVGGGNPNTEAFF. DNA for the CDR3: TGTGCCAGCAGCGTAGGCGGTGGCAACCCGAACACTGAAGCTTTCTTT.